This T cell receptor (beta chain) was obtained from a study of brain T cells in children with intractable seizures. Trimming took off 4 bases at V and 5 bases at J, with 8 bases between the two ends. The CDR3 length is 12 residues. Germline V CDR1 and CDR2: MNHEY, SVGAGI. Time point: blood from clinic visit 5 months post-surgery; TSC patient then seizure free. At least one anti-epileptic drug was given before surgery. Generated by immunoSEQ multiplex PCR, the TCRdb table keeps only in-frame clones and is missing some. The table includes around 340,000 clones, about 94% detected once. The source of this sequence is a boy in the first two years of life with tuberous sclerosis and intractable seizures. This rearrangement joins TRBV6-5 to TRBJ1-1; a weak D match, TRBD1 (5 bases). The input for sequencing was peripheral blood, taken approximately 5 months after surgery. CDR3 in DNA: TGTGCCAGCAGTTCAAAGGGGACTGAAGCTTTCTTT. Translating gives CASSSKGTEAFF.